Presented here are 16 T cell receptor beta chains from one specimen sequenced in a study of tumor and adjacent non-tumor tissue in lung cancer. No cell sorting was done before RNA was extracted from the tissue. More than 3 cm separated this lung sample from the edge of the tumor. Three rounds of nested PCR, following a modified ARM-PCR protocol, produced the TCRbeta library. TCRdb re-derived calls from the multiplex PCR reads in MiXCR, one entry per CDR3 protein. The repertoire has 90,000 to 100,000 distinct CDR3 sequences, 80% of them found once; the top ten carry more than 30%. The specimen was distant non-tumor lung tissue. These receptors were obtained from a man in his 60s with small cell lung cancer.

Note on this clonotype: The junction differs from germline at one of its ends, possibly a read error. This rearrangement joins TRBV11-2 to TRBJ2-1; D remains unclear. Germline CDR1 is SGHAT and CDR2 is FQNNGV. The CDR3 runs 15 residues. The CDR3 DNA reads TGTGCTAACAGCTTAGAGCCCGCCCCCTACAATGAGCAATTCTTC. This sequence encodes CANSLEPAPYNEQFF.

Remarks on this clonotype: At one end the junction does not follow the germline gene, possibly because of a read error. The rearrangement joins TRBV12-3 or TRBV12-4 to TRBJ2-2; no definite D call. The CDR3 totals 14 residues. CDR3 loop: CASSLSRSTVELFF. DNA for the CDR3: TGTGCCAGCAGTTTATCTAGAAGCACCGTGGAGCTGTTTTTT.

In this sample, this clonotype turned up once. At one boundary the junction diverges from the germline segment, which might be a read error. The chain combines TRBV11-2 with TRBJ2-3; the D gene is possibly TRBD2 (6 bases). The germline V gene has CDR1 SGHAT and CDR2 FQNNGV. This CDR3 contains 15 residues. The CDR3 spells CTSNSGGIAGHTQYF. Written as DNA, the CDR3 is TGTACCAGCAACTCTGGAGGGATTGCGGGACATACGCAGTATTTT.

About this clonotype itself: It is likely a read error, because the conserved phenylalanine at the end of the CDR3 is missing. Because the CDR3's place on the DNA is in doubt, the DNA is left out and the CDR3 is given as listed by TCRdb. This chain connects TRBV6-5 to TRBJ1-1. A total of 11 residues make up the CDR3, ends included. CDR1 is MNHEY and CDR2 is SVGAGI in the germline V gene. The CDR3 sequence is CASSYRPRALY.

This clonotype was counted a single time. The junction and the germline gene differ at one end; a read error may be behind it. The rearrangement links TRBV12-3 or TRBV12-4 to TRBJ2-2; tentative D call: TRBD2 (7 bases). The CDR3 runs 15 residues. CDR3 in DNA: TGTGCCAGCAGTTTGGCGGGGGCGCCCACCGGGGAGCCGTTTTTT. It is translated as CASSLAGAPTGEPFF.

The chain combines TRBV6-4 with TRBJ2-2, with TRBD2 matching 7 bases. V gave up 8 bases and J gave up 3 bases; unmatched junction bases: 9. CDR1 MRHNA and CDR2 SNTAGT come from the germline V gene. The CDR3 spans 15 residues. The CDR3 nucleotides are TGTGCCAGCGGCGCCAGGACTAGTGACACCGGGGAGCTGTTTTTT. Amino acid sequence: CASGARTSDTGELFF.

Remarks on this clonotype: The final CDR3 position lacks the conserved phenylalanine or tryptophan, pointing to a likely read error. The chain recombines TRBV4-2 with TRBJ2-2, with D possibly being TRBD2 (6 bases). The CDR3 has 16 amino acids. The V gene's germline CDR1 is LGHNA and CDR2 YNFKEQ. Here the CDR3 reads CVNSQDLRANTGGLFI. CDR3 bases: TGTGTCAACAGCCAAGATCTGAGGGCCAACACCGGGGGGCTGTTTATT.

This clonotype was recorded only once. Relative to the germline gene, one junction end is altered; a read error may explain this. This rearrangement joins TRBV5-4 to TRBJ2-2; D may be TRBD2 (5 bases). The CDR3 sequence is 13 residues long. Germline CDR1 SGHNT, CDR2 YYREEE (reference sequence). Here the CDR3 DNA reads TGTGCCAGCAGCTTCGAATACACCGGGGAGCTATTGTTT. It encodes CASSFEYTGELLF.

About this clonotype: Relative to the germline gene, one junction end is altered; a read error may explain this. The chain has TRBV28 and TRBJ2-7; tentatively, D is TRBD2 (6 bases). This CDR3 region has 15 residues. From germline, CDR1 is MDHEN and CDR2 SYDVKM. The CDR3 DNA is TGTGCCGGCAGTTTTTCCGGGGAGGACCCGGGGGAGCAGTACTTC. It is translated as CAGSFSGEDPGEQYF.

For this clonotype: At one end the junction does not follow the germline gene, possibly because of a read error. The chain employs TRBV11-2 and TRBJ2-7, with unresolved D. Germline-derived CDR1 and CDR2 are SGHAT and FQNNGV. The CDR3 spans 14 residues. CDR3 sequence reads: CASSLDSVSYEQYF. In DNA, the CDR3 is TGTGCAAGCAGCTTAGATTCCGTAAGCTACGAGCAGTACTTC.

This clonotype was seen once. At one of its ends the junction is not consistent with the germline gene, which may arise from a read error. The genes are TRBV29-1 and TRBJ2-1; D is ambiguous. Germline CDR1 SQVTM, CDR2 ANQGSEA. The CDR3 runs 15 residues. DNA for the CDR3: TGCAGCGTTGAATTAGTGGGCAATCCCTACAATGAGCAGTCATTC. It codes for CSVELVGNPYNEQSF.

With regard to this clonotype: A read error may account for a junction end that differs from germline. The chain couples TRBV5-5 to TRBJ2-1; D assignment may be TRBD1 or TRBD2 (5 bases each). Germline CDR1 is SGHKS and CDR2 is YYEKEE (reference sequence). The CDR3 is made up of 14 amino acids. In DNA form, the CDR3 reads TGTACCAGCAGCTTCTTCGGGACCTACAATGAGCAGTTTTTC. It specifies CTSSFFGTYNEQFF.

This clonotype was seen only once. One junction end does not reproduce the germline sequence, and a read error may be involved. The chain recombines TRBV12-3 or TRBV12-4 with TRBJ2-1; 10 bases are shared with TRBD2. This CDR3 is built from 17 residues. CDR3 protein: CANSQGLATRGGNEQFF. Written as DNA, the CDR3 is TGTGCCAACAGTCAGGGACTAGCGACCCGAGGGGGAAATGAGCAGTTCTTC.

Turning to this clonotype: A much more abundant neighbour one base away suggests this may be a read error. The chain combines TRBV4-1 with TRBJ2-7; D possibly corresponds to TRBD1 (6 bases). The germline gives CDR1 MGHRA, CDR2 YSYEKL. The CDR3 extends over 17 amino acids. Trimming stripped 1 base from V and 0 bases from J, with 16 bases between. The CDR3 coding sequence is TGCGCCAGCAGCCAAGTGAGAGGGACATGGGACTCCTACGAGCAGTACTTC. This translates into CASSQVRGTWDSYEQYF.

The V call is TRBV5-6, the J call TRBJ1-1; D is uncertain. Germline V gene lookup returns CDR1 SGHDT and CDR2 YYEEEE. The CDR3 runs 16 residues. This chain's CDR3 is CVSSLTSGRANTEAFF. The CDR3 nucleotides are TGTGTTAGCAGCTTGACCTCCGGGAGAGCGAACACTGAAGCTTTCTTT.

Regarding this clonotype: Compared with germline, one end of the junction differs, possibly owing to a read error. The V and J genes are TRBV29-1 and TRBJ2-1; 11 bases are a match to TRBD2. CDR3 length equals 13 residues. Germline V CDR1 and CDR2: SQVTM, ANQGSEA. CDR3 region: CNVGTSGCNEQFF. CDR3 in DNA: TGCAACGTTGGGACTAGCGGATGCAATGAGCAGTTCTTC.